This record concerns one TCR beta chain sequence. Its antigen is not known. This CDR3 comprises 16 residues. Trimming cost V 2 bases and J 1 base, with 14 bases left between them. The V gene's germline CDR1 is SGHRS and CDR2 YFSETQ. These data come from a study of shared clonotypes between healthy human individuals. General study points: When naive CD4 clonotypes were compared across a few donors, 4% to 6.5% were shared.

CD45RA-negative memory and CD45RA+ naive subsets were split from the CD4+ cells. Assay used: immunoSEQ multiplex PCR; TCRdb lists only in-frame clones, some missing. The sample contains about 1.5 million clones, under 99% of which appear only once. The origin of this receptor is a man under 40 in good health. The chain combines TRBV5-1 with TRBJ2-3; TRBD2 might be the D (6 bases). The specimen was naive CD4+ T cells sorted from blood. The sample's subset: CD45RA+ positively selected. The CDR3 DNA sequence: TGCGCCAGCAGCTTTGGTCGAGCGGGCCGCACAGATACGCAGTATTTT. Translated: CASSFGRAGRTDTQYF.